The 16 T cell receptor beta chains reported below all come from one sample, sequenced in a study of cytomegalovirus exposure and HLA in healthy donors. Researchers ran the PCR with 60 Vbeta and 13 Jbeta primers. Only in-frame clones appear in the TCRdb table, and some are missing; sequencing was by immunoSEQ multiplex PCR. The sample holds some 89,000 clones, 78% seen once. Sequenced sample: PBMCs. The receptor set was obtained from a woman in her 40s in good health and CMV-seropositive.

V gene TRBV5-1 combines with J gene TRBJ2-1; 8 nucleotides agree with TRBD2. Looked up from germline, CDR1 is SGHRS and CDR2 is YFSETQ. V was clipped by 4 bases and J by 7 bases; unmatched bases: 10. The CDR3 extends over 15 amino acids. The CDR3, as DNA: TGCGCCAGCAGCCCGGGGCCCAGCGGGAGAAATGAGCAGTTCTTC. It is translated as CASSPGPSGRNEQFF.

The gene calls are TRBV6-4 and TRBJ2-2; 10 positions agree with TRBD1. The length of the CDR3 is 16 residues. Germline-derived CDR1 and CDR2 are MRHNA and SNTAGT. J was trimmed by 3 bases and V by 0 bases; bases with no gene match: 1. The CDR3 here is CASSDSGTGDTGELFF. The CDR3 nucleotides read TGTGCCAGCAGTGACTCGGGGACAGGGGACACCGGGGAGCTGTTTTTT.

This clone appeared once. The chain employs TRBV28 and TRBJ2-1; 7 bases are a match to TRBD1. This CDR3 has 14 residues. Germline V gene sequence: CDR1 MDHEN, CDR2 SYDVKM. Trimming removed 7 bases from V and 0 bases from J; junction bases left unmatched: 3. CDR3 sequence reads: CASTGQLSYNEQFF. The CDR3 DNA is TGTGCCAGCACGGGACAGCTCTCCTACAATGAGCAGTTCTTC.

The rearrangement joins TRBV7-3 to TRBJ2-3; D might be TRBD2 (7 bases). The CDR3 extends over 16 amino acids. The germline gives CDR1 SGHTA, CDR2 FQGTGA. With 5 bases removed from V and 2 bases from J, the gap between germline ends came to 17 bases. The DNA of the CDR3 is TGTGCCAGCAGCCCCGAAGGGGGGGCGAACACAGATACGCAGTATTTT. It specifies CASSPEGGANTDTQYF.

The chain combines TRBV21-1 with TRBJ2-5; the table's D gene call, TRBD2, was not cross checked with the DNA. TRBV21-1 is deemed a pseudogene. This CDR3 is built from 16 residues. The CDR3 is CASSKVGTSGREPQYF. DNA of the CDR3: TGTGCCAGCAGCAAAGTAGGGACTAGCGGGAGAGAGCCCCAGTACTTC.

This chain joins TRBV27 and TRBJ2-7, with D maybe TRBD2 (5 bases). Trimming shortened V by 3 bases and J by 1 base, and 13 bases separated the two germline ends. Germline V CDR1 and CDR2: MNHEY, SMNVEV (reference sequence). The CDR3 covers 15 residues. CDR3 sequence reads: CASSLQPGKSYEQYF. CDR3 coding DNA: TGTGCCAGCAGTTTGCAACCGGGAAAATCCTACGAGCAGTACTTC.

This clone appeared once. This chain links TRBV5-1 with TRBJ2-1; tentative D call: TRBD2 (6 bases). Trimming cost V 2 bases and J 3 bases, with 12 bases left between them. Germline CDR1 is SGHRS and CDR2 is YFSETQ. This CDR3 is built from 15 residues. CDR3 coding DNA: TGCGCCAGCAGCTTAACGGGAGAGGTCTACAATGAGCAGTTCTTC. Protein: CASSLTGEVYNEQFF.

This sequence joins TRBV4-1 and TRBJ2-5; 9 nucleotides agree with TRBD1. The CDR3 totals 18 residues. V trimming: 0 bases; J trimming: 0 bases; junction bases outside the gene matches: 8. Germline V CDR1 and CDR2: MGHRA, YSYEKL. CDR3 DNA: TGCGCCAGCAGCCAAGATCTTAAGGGGACAGGGTACCAAGAGACCCAGTACTTC. It translates to CASSQDLKGTGYQETQYF.

This clone turned up a few times. The chain uses TRBV30 and TRBJ2-2; D ambiguous. Germline values: CDR1 GTSNPN, CDR2 SVGIG (reference sequence). The CDR3 totals 14 residues. The germline V and J ends were trimmed by 2 bases and 5 bases, with 12 bases remaining between them. For the CDR3, the DNA is TGTGCCTGGAGTCGGGTTAGTCGGACCGGGGAGCTGTTTTTT. This gives the protein CAWSRVSRTGELFF.

As DNA, the CDR3 is TGTGCCAGCCAGCGGGACAGGGAATTAGACTACACCTTC. This codes for CASQRDRELDYTF. The chain carries TRBV7-8 and TRBJ1-2; TRBD1 matches at 9 bases. Germline lookup yields CDR1 SGHVS and CDR2 FQNEAQ. The CDR3 extends over 13 amino acids. The J segment lost 10 bases and the V segment lost 8 bases, leaving 11 bases of the junction unmatched.

Concerning this clone itself: At the DNA level, this CDR3 is encoded by other sequences in the same sample as well. V gene TRBV19 combines with J gene TRBJ2-2; TRBD2 aligns across 12 bases. CDR1 is LNHDA, CDR2 SQIVND, per germline (reference sequence). The CDR3 has 14 amino acids. V dropped 6 bases and J dropped 11; count of bases not matched to a gene: 7. The CDR3 spells CASSTGLAGHELFF. In DNA, the CDR3 is TGTGCCAGTAGCACGGGACTAGCGGGCCATGAGCTGTTTTTT.

This clone has just a few counts. V and J are TRBV10-3 and TRBJ2-7; 8 bases align to TRBD2. The CDR3 length is 14 residues. In germline, CDR1 is ENHRY, CDR2 SYGVKD. V lost 3 bases, J lost 3 bases, and 4 bases stayed unmatched. The CDR3 DNA reads as TGTGCCATCAGTGAACCTCGGGAGGGCTACGAGCAGTACTTC. Translation: CAISEPREGYEQYF.

This chain joins TRBV28 and TRBJ2-4, with D maybe TRBD2 (6 bases). Per the germline V gene, CDR1 is MDHEN and CDR2 is SYDVKM. The CDR3 is 15 amino acids. V gave up 4 bases and J gave up 2 bases, with 12 bases separating them. The CDR3 here is CASSSPGVSKNIQYF. CDR3 nucleotide sequence: TGTGCCAGCAGTTCCCCGGGAGTCTCCAAAAACATTCAGTACTTC.

The V and J genes are TRBV9 and TRBJ1-3, with a tentative D call TRBD1 (6 bases). Germline V lookup: CDR1 SGDLS, CDR2 YYNGEE. Deletions cut 3 bases from V and 0 bases from J, with 10 bases between. The CDR3 extends over 15 amino acids. Here the CDR3 DNA reads TGTGCCAGCAGCGATGGACAGAACTCTGGAAACACCATATATTTT. Its protein product is CASSDGQNSGNTIYF.

The chain combines TRBV5-1 with TRBJ1-2; tentatively, D is TRBD1 (6 bases). Trimming cost V 0 bases and J 4 bases, with 13 bases left between them. Germline values: CDR1 SGHRS, CDR2 YFSETQ. The CDR3 consists of 15 residues. As DNA, the CDR3 is TGCGCCAGCAGCTTGGGACAGGTGGGGGCCTATGGCTACACCTTC. Protein sequence: CASSLGQVGAYGYTF.

The chain recombines TRBV14 with TRBJ2-7, with D unclear. CDR1 SGHDN and CDR2 FVKESK come from the germline V gene. The V and J ends lost 0 bases and 2 bases respectively, with 14 bases between them. CDR3 length: 16 residues. The CDR3 nucleotides read TGTGCCAGCAGCCAAGATCCGGATTCTAGACCCTACGAGCAGTACTTC. Amino acid sequence: CASSQDPDSRPYEQYF.